Listed below are T cell receptor beta chains from one sample, sequenced in a study of T cell changes during pregnancy in multiple sclerosis. Produced via immunoSEQ multiplex PCR; TCRdb's table is partial and in-frame only. Of about 33,000 clones in the sample, about 90% are singletons; the top ten hold 2.8%. The sequencing used CD4+ T cells from peripheral blood mononuclear cells, collected in the third trimester of pregnancy. All receptors derive from a female donor in good health, enrolled as a control in a pregnancy study. Both conserved end residues are part of each CDR3. A D gene is named only where the DNA matches it firmly. Clone size is not always given. Where it is, it says once, few, many or a class for expanded clones.

J	length	V	D	size	CDR3	DNA
TRBJ2-3	15	TRBV15	TRBD1	-	CATSIRQGWTDTQYF	TGTGCCACCAGCATTAGACAGGGGTGGACAGATACGCAGTATTTT
TRBJ2-2	18	TRBV15	TRBD1	-	CATSRAVQNRGRTGELFF	TGTGCCACCAGCAGAGCGGTCCAGAACAGGGGTCGAACCGGGGAGCTGTTTTTT
TRBJ2-3	16	TRBV6-5	TRBD2	-	CASSWGWGGSTDTQYF	TGTGCCAGCAGTTGGGGGTGGGGGGGAAGCACAGATACGCAGTATTTT
TRBJ2-2	17	TRBV10-2	TRBD1	few	CASSEGQGLLNTGELFF	TGCGCCAGCAGTGAGGGACAGGGCCTCCTGAACACCGGGGAGCTGTTTTTT
TRBJ2-1	13	TRBV11-3	-	-	CASSLVADNEQFF	TGTGCCAGCAGCTTAGTTGCGGACAATGAGCAGTTCTTC
TRBJ1-1	10	TRBV28	-	-	CASSFGRLVF	TGTGCCAGCAGTTTCGGTCGGTTGGTCTTT
TRBJ1-2	13	TRBV14	TRBD1	-	CASSQRDSYGYTF	TGTGCCAGCAGCCAAAGGGACAGCTATGGCTACACCTTC
TRBJ2-1	15	TRBV29-1	-	-	CSVEGILQAYNEQFF	TGCAGCGTTGAAGGGATACTACAAGCCTACAATGAGCAGTTCTTC
TRBJ1-3	16	TRBV9	-	-	CASSEWTVTSGNTIYF	TGTGCCAGCAGCGAATGGACAGTCACCTCTGGAAACACCATATATTTT
TRBJ1-1	14	TRBV19	-	-	CASSIGQGRGEAFF	TGTGCCAGTAGTATCGGCCAGGGGAGGGGAGAAGCTTTCTTT
TRBJ2-1	14	TRBV28	-	once	CASKPPRGARKQFF	TGTGCCAGCAAACCTCCACGTGGCGCTAGAAAGCAGTTCTTC
TRBJ1-3	16	TRBV7-9	-	-	CASSSSGRHSGNTIYF	TGTGCCAGCAGCTCAAGTGGGAGACACTCTGGAAACACCATATATTTT
TRBJ1-4	14	TRBV6-5	-	-	CASSFTAANEKLFF	TGTGCCAGCAGTTTCACAGCGGCTAATGAAAAACTGTTTTTT
TRBJ2-2	16	TRBV6-6	TRBD1	-	CASSYQTGGSTGELFF	TGTGCCAGCAGTTACCAGACAGGGGGCAGCACCGGGGAGCTGTTTTTT
TRBJ2-2	17	TRBV11-2	TRBD2	-	CASSDTSGGPNTGELFF	TGTGCCAGCAGCGATACTAGCGGGGGGCCCAACACCGGGGAGCTGTTTTTT
TRBJ2-1	15	TRBV6-4	TRBD2	-	CASSDSSGGANEQFF	TGTGCCAGCAGTGATAGTAGCGGGGGGGCCAATGAGCAGTTCTTC
TRBJ2-3	15	TRBV10-3	TRBD1	-	CAITDRGDSTDTQYF	TGTGCCATCACAGACAGGGGGGATTCCACAGATACGCAGTATTTT
TRBJ2-7	12	TRBV29-1	-	-	CSVRGSHYEQYF	TGCAGCGTTCGTGGGAGCCACTACGAGCAGTACTTC
TRBJ2-5	12	TRBV7-6	-	-	CASSPPQETQYF	TGTGCCAGCAGCCCTCCCCAAGAGACCCAGTACTTC
TRBJ2-7	13	TRBV19	-	-	CASIDSNTYEQYF	TGTGCCAGTATCGACAGCAACACCTACGAGCAGTACTTC
TRBJ2-4	13	TRBV5-1	-	-	CASSPGHGNIQYF	TGCGCCAGCAGCCCAGGTCACGGAAACATTCAGTACTTC
TRBJ1-2	14	TRBV6-1	-	-	CASSILDGRNGYTF	TGTGCCAGCAGTATCCTCGACGGGAGGAATGGCTACACCTTC
TRBJ2-7	16	TRBV5-1	TRBD1	-	CASSSAYRDSSYEQYF	TGCGCCAGCAGCTCAGCATACCGGGACAGCTCCTACGAGCAGTACTTC
TRBJ1-2	12	TRBV5-1	TRBD1	-	CASAGTDYGYTF	TGCGCCAGCGCCGGGACAGACTATGGCTACACCTTC
TRBJ2-7	15	TRBV7-2	-	-	CASSFTSVSGYEQYF	TGTGCCAGCAGCTTCACGTCGGTCTCAGGATACGAGCAGTACTTC
TRBJ2-7	15	TRBV5-1	TRBD2	-	CASSSFDSGIYEQYF	TGCGCCAGCAGCTCCTTCGATAGCGGGATCTACGAGCAGTACTTC
TRBJ1-1	12	TRBV12-5	TRBD1	once	CASGPGDRDAFF	TGTGCTAGTGGCCCGGGGGACAGGGACGCTTTCTTT
TRBJ2-2	16	TRBV12-5	-	-	CASGSPLVRNTGELFF	TGTGCTAGTGGTTCCCCACTAGTAAGGAACACCGGGGAGCTGTTTTTT
TRBJ2-7	12	TRBV2	-	-	CASRQGGHEQYF	TGTGCCAGCAGGCAGGGGGGCCACGAGCAGTACTTC
TRBJ2-4	16	TRBV13	-	once	CASSARSGVAKNIQYF	TGTGCCAGCAGCGCCCGTAGCGGAGTAGCCAAAAACATTCAGTACTTC
TRBJ1-1	14	TRBV11-2	TRBD1	-	CASRHRGRVPEAFF	TGTGCCAGCAGGCACAGGGGGCGTGTGCCCGAAGCTTTCTTT
TRBJ2-1	14	TRBV18	-	once	CASSPTGPYREQFF	TGTGCCAGCTCACCGACAGGACCTTACCGTGAGCAGTTCTTC
TRBJ2-1	15	TRBV6-5	-	-	CASSYGQVKNNEQFF	TGTGCCAGCAGTTACGGCCAGGTCAAGAACAATGAGCAGTTCTTC
TRBJ2-1	21	TRBV7-3	TRBD2	-	CASSLTPRLAGGPSSYNEQFF	TGTGCCAGCAGCTTAACACCACGACTAGCGGGAGGCCCAAGCTCCTACAATGAGCAGTTCTTC
TRBJ2-5	13	TRBV7-9	-	-	CASSPVRGETQYF	TGTGCCAGCAGTCCAGTCCGGGGAGAGACCCAGTACTTC
TRBJ1-2	13	TRBV29-1	-	-	CSVEGARNYGYTF	TGCAGCGTTGAAGGGGCCAGAAACTATGGCTACACCTTC
TRBJ2-7	11	TRBV28	-	-	CASSFGYEQYF	TGTGCCAGCAGTTTCGGGTACGAGCAGTACTTC
TRBJ2-7	15	TRBV4-2	TRBD2	-	CASSQLGTISYEQYF	TGTGCCAGCAGCCAATTAGGGACTATCTCCTACGAGCAGTACTTC
TRBJ2-7	11	TRBV19	TRBD1	-	CASSTGGEQYF	TGTGCCAGTAGTACAGGGGGCGAGCAGTACTTC
TRBJ2-3	12	TRBV7-9	-	-	CASSTTRAGQYF	TGTGCCAGCAGCACCACTAGGGCGGGGCAGTATTTT
TRBJ1-2	13	TRBV28	TRBD1	-	CASSRTGFFGYTF	TGTGCCAGCAGCCGGACAGGGTTCTTCGGCTACACCTTC
TRBJ2-7	15	TRBV5-1	TRBD1	-	CASSLGGTGGDEQYF	TGCGCCAGCAGCTTGGGAGGGACAGGGGGGGACGAGCAGTACTTC
TRBJ1-1	13	TRBV7-3	TRBD1	-	CASSPQTGNEAFF	TGTGCCAGCAGCCCCCAGACAGGGAATGAAGCTTTCTTT
TRBJ2-5	14	TRBV2	-	-	CASSVDRPQETQYF	TGTGCCAGCAGTGTGGACAGACCCCAAGAGACCCAGTACTTC
TRBJ2-2	15	TRBV11-3	-	-	CASSLGWRDTGELFF	TGTGCCAGCAGCTTAGGCTGGCGGGACACCGGGGAGCTGTTTTTT
TRBJ1-1	14	TRBV5-4	TRBD1	-	CASRGMDRSTEAFF	TGTGCCAGCAGGGGTATGGACAGGTCGACTGAAGCTTTCTTT
TRBJ2-3	15	TRBV9	TRBD2	once	CASSVEREGPDTQYF	TGTGCCAGCAGCGTAGAGCGGGAGGGGCCAGATACGCAGTATTTT
TRBJ1-1	12	TRBV6-1	TRBD1	few	CASGQGRGEAFF	TGTGCCAGCGGACAGGGGAGGGGTGAAGCTTTCTTT
TRBJ2-5	14	TRBV27	TRBD2	-	CASSSMGGLETQYF	TGTGCCAGCAGTTCGATGGGGGGGTTGGAGACCCAGTACTTC
TRBJ1-5	16	TRBV2	-	-	CASSEGGGYSNQPQHF	TGTGCCAGCAGTGAAGGGGGGGGTTATAGCAATCAGCCCCAGCATTTT
TRBJ2-6	19	TRBV27	TRBD1	-	CASASPGWTGTSGANVLTF	TGTGCCAGCGCCTCCCCAGGCTGGACAGGGACCTCTGGGGCCAACGTCCTGACTTTC
TRBJ2-3	12	TRBV5-6	-	once	CASSLITDTQYF	TGTGCCAGCAGTTTAATCACAGATACGCAGTATTTT
TRBJ1-5	14	TRBV6-6	-	-	CASSYPPTDQPQHF	TGTGCCAGCAGTTACCCACCCACTGATCAGCCCCAGCATTTT